Below are 21 T cell receptor beta chains sequenced from a single sample in a study of OX40 agonist ivuxolimab in advanced cancers. TCRdb's copy holds only in-frame clones and misses some; the assay was immunoSEQ multiplex PCR. The sample yields around 22,000 clones, approximately 87% seen once. Sequencing was performed on CD4+ or CD8+ T cells sorted from blood, taken in a trial of the OX40 agonist ivuxolimab. These receptors all come from an adult with an advanced solid tumor such as melanoma, head and neck, liver or kidney cancer.

As concerns this clone: One base away lies a much larger clone, so this may be a sequencing read error. The rearrangement joins TRBV2 to TRBJ2-7; 11 nucleotides match TRBD1. The ends lost 6 bases at V and 2 bases at J; junction bases unmatched: 3. The CDR3 has 14 residues. Germline-derived CDR1 and CDR2 are SNHLY and FYNNEI. DNA of the CDR3: TGTGCCAGCAGGCCGGGACAGGGGGCCTACGAGCAGTACTTC. Its translation: CASRPGQGAYEQYF.

This clone has only a few counts. V usage is TRBV28 and J usage is TRBJ2-5, with D unresolved. CDR3 length: 19 residues. The V gene lost 10 bases and the J gene lost 5 bases, with 35 bases spanning the gap. CDR1 and CDR2 from the germline V gene are MDHEN and SYDVKM. The CDR3 DNA reads TGTGCCACCAGCACTATTAGACTCTTTATAAGGCTTCGACGGGAGACCCAGTACTTC. This sequence encodes CATSTIRLFIRLRRETQYF.

The chain has TRBV7-9 and TRBJ2-7; D is undetermined. The V end lost 6 bases, the J end lost 3 bases, and 9 bases lay between the germline ends. The V gene's germline CDR1 is SEHNR and CDR2 FQNEAQ (reference sequence). This CDR3 has 12 amino acids. The CDR3 spells CASSYSGYEQYF. The CDR3 region has the DNA TGTGCCAGCAGTTACTCGGGCTACGAGCAGTACTTC.

This chain connects TRBV2 to TRBJ2-3; TRBD2 matches at 10 bases. The trim removed 7 bases at V and 1 base at J, leaving 5 bases unmatched. From germline, CDR1 is SNHLY and CDR2 FYNNEI. The CDR3 consists of 15 residues. This CDR3 is CASTRGTSGTDTQYF. CDR3 nucleotides: TGTGCCAGCACCAGGGGGACTAGCGGCACAGATACGCAGTATTTT.

This clone was seen only once. J is TRBJ2-7 and V is TRBV28, with D perhaps TRBD1 or TRBD2 (5 bases each). Germline loops: CDR1 MDHEN, CDR2 SYDVKM. The CDR3 totals 15 residues. The V and J ends lost 2 bases and 2 bases respectively, with 13 bases between them. CDR3: CASSLRDLIPYEQYF. The DNA for the CDR3 is TGTGCCAGCAGTTTACGGGACCTCATTCCCTACGAGCAGTACTTC.

The chain has TRBV15 and TRBJ2-7; 8 positions agree with TRBD1. CDR1 and CDR2 from the germline V gene are LNHNV and YYDKDF (reference sequence). With 0 bases clipped from V and 8 bases from J, the junction kept 9 bases outside the gene matches. CDR3 length: 15 amino acids. The CDR3 sequence: CATSRDKGQGRKQYF. The DNA for the CDR3 is TGTGCCACCAGCAGAGATAAAGGACAGGGAAGGAAGCAGTACTTC.

As to this clone: Other DNA sequences in the sample encode the same CDR3. V gene TRBV5-1 combines with J gene TRBJ2-7; D gene unclear. The V and J ends lost 0 bases and 2 bases respectively, with 9 bases between them. Germline V gene sequence: CDR1 SGHRS, CDR2 YFSETQ. This CDR3 is 14 amino acids long. CDR3 sequence (DNA): TGCGCCAGCAGCTTGGAAAGGGAACCCTACGAGCAGTACTTC. As protein: CASSLEREPYEQYF.

The J gene is TRBJ1-1, the V gene TRBV19, with TRBD1 matching 7 bases. The CDR3 extends over 14 amino acids. V was clipped by 5 bases and J by 5 bases; unmatched bases: 8. Germline V CDR1 and CDR2: LNHDA, SQIVND (reference sequence). As DNA, the CDR3 is TGTGCCAGTAGTTACAGGGGAGAAAAGACTGAAGCTTTCTTT. This sequence encodes CASSYRGEKTEAFF.

The sample holds one count of this clone. The V and J genes are TRBV29-1 and TRBJ2-2; D gene unclear. Looked up from germline, CDR1 is SQVTM and CDR2 is ANQGSEA. V dropped 5 bases and J dropped 3 bases, with 10 bases sitting between them. CDR3 length: 13 residues. CDR3 coding DNA: TGCAGCGTTTCAGGCGACGACACCGGGGAGCTGTTTTTT. Protein product: CSVSGDDTGELFF.

The chain combines TRBV6-6 with TRBJ1-2, with unresolved D. The CDR3 has 14 amino acids. Trimming left V 0 bases short and J 7 bases short, with 12 bases between. The germline V gene encodes CDR1 MNHNY and CDR2 SVGAGI (reference sequence). CDR3 loop: CASSYSISGSGYTF. In DNA, the CDR3 is TGTGCCAGCAGTTACTCGATTTCAGGAAGTGGCTACACCTTC.

The chain links TRBV5-6 to TRBJ2-3; D might be TRBD2 (6 bases). The V end was cut by 1 base, the J end by 3 bases, with 12 bases between. Germline lookup yields CDR1 SGHDT and CDR2 YYEEEE. The CDR3 is 15 amino acids. CDR3 sequence reads: CASSLKLANTDTQYF. In nucleotides, the CDR3 is TGTGCCAGCAGCTTGAAGCTAGCGAATACAGATACGCAGTATTTT.

Relative to its sample, this clone is medium-sized. The rearrangement uses TRBV5-4 and TRBJ1-4, with 10 bases lining up with TRBD1. Germline lookup yields CDR1 SGHNT and CDR2 YYREEE (reference sequence). Unmatched junction bases numbered 7, after V lost 3 bases and J lost 8 bases. CDR3 length equals 15 residues. CDR3 in DNA: TGTGCCAGCAGCTCCTCCGGGACAGGGGACGAAAAACTGTTTTTT. Its protein product is CASSSSGTGDEKLFF.

The chain uses TRBV9 and TRBJ1-2; D is undetermined. The CDR3 contains 15 residues. Trimming left V 0 bases short and J 3 bases short, with 12 bases between. Per the germline V gene, CDR1 is SGDLS and CDR2 is YYNGEE. The CDR3 nucleotides read TGTGCCAGCAGCGTAGCTTTCGGGAGGGACTATGGCTACACCTTC. As protein: CASSVAFGRDYGYTF.

The chain uses TRBV28 and TRBJ2-7, with 12 bases that match TRBD2. The germline CDR1 and CDR2 sequences are MDHEN and SYDVKM. V gave up 3 bases and J gave up 6 bases; unmatched junction bases: 3. This CDR3 has 14 amino acids. CDR3 sequence: CASSFLAGGREQYF. The CDR3 coding sequence is TGTGCCAGCAGTTTTCTAGCGGGAGGGCGCGAGCAGTACTTC. Complete variable domain (other parts from reference TRBV28 and TRBJ2-7): DVKVTQSSRYLVKRTGEKVFLECVQDMDHENMFWYRQDPGLGLRLIYFSYDVKMKEKGDIPEGYSVSREKKERFSLILESASTNQTSMYLCASSFLAGGREQYFGPGTRLTVT.

This sequence joins TRBV28 and TRBJ2-1; D is undetermined. The CDR3 length is 17 residues. Germline CDR1 and CDR2: MDHEN and SYDVKM. V was trimmed by 3 bases and J by 10 bases, leaving 25 bases between them. CDR3 loop: CASSFPSRTHGPKEQFF. Here the CDR3 DNA reads TGTGCCAGCAGTTTCCCCAGTCGGACCCATGGTCCTAAGGAGCAGTTCTTC.

As for this clone: Other DNA sequences of this sample code for an identical CDR3. The rearrangement links TRBV6-6 to TRBJ2-1; perhaps TRBD1 as D (5 bases). Per germline, CDR1 MNHNY and CDR2 SVGAGI (reference sequence). The CDR3 loop spans 14 amino acids. Deletions cut 2 bases from V and 4 bases from J, with 9 bases between. The CDR3 sequence: CASSYNGAYNEQFF. For the CDR3, the DNA is TGTGCCAGCAGTTACAATGGGGCGTACAATGAGCAGTTCTTC.

The chain has TRBV9 and TRBJ2-7; TRBD2 matches at 7 bases. Germline assignment: CDR1 SGDLS and CDR2 YYNGEE. The CDR3 totals 15 residues. The trim removed 4 bases at V and 0 bases at J, leaving 7 bases unmatched. CDR3 sequence (DNA): TGTGCCAGCAGCCCTAGCGGTTCCAGCTCCTACGAGCAGTACTTC. Protein product: CASSPSGSSSYEQYF.

This rearrangement joins TRBV7-9 to TRBJ2-5; the D is unclear. Per the germline V gene, CDR1 is SEHNR and CDR2 is FQNEAQ (reference sequence). Trimming took off 0 bases at V and 5 bases at J, with 10 bases between the two ends. The CDR3 spans 14 residues. The CDR3 bases are TGTGCCAGCAGCTTAGCGGCCCCGCGGGAGACCCAGTACTTC. Translated, it gives CASSLAAPRETQYF.

This clone has only a few counts. The J gene is TRBJ2-1, the V gene TRBV2, with D perhaps being TRBD1 or TRBD2 (6 bases each). The CDR3 contains 12 residues. The germline V gene encodes CDR1 SNHLY and CDR2 FYNNEI. Trimming took off 3 bases at V and 16 bases at J, with 16 bases between the two ends. DNA for the CDR3: TGTGCCAGCAGTGAGGAGGGGGACGCCCACTTCTTC. This translates into CASSEEGDAHFF.

The genes are TRBV11-2 and TRBJ2-1; no reliable D call. Germline values: CDR1 SGHAT, CDR2 FQNNGV. The CDR3 length is 15 residues. V lost 1 base, J lost 8 bases, and 15 bases lay in between. The CDR3 loop reads CASSLVVGLRDEQFF. CDR3 sequence (DNA): TGTGCCAGCAGCTTAGTGGTAGGGCTTCGGGATGAGCAGTTCTTC.

Turning to this clone: Its ends do not fully match the called genes, so a read error is possible. The CDR3 DNA sequence: TGTGCTAGCAGCCCCCTAGCGTCCCCCCTTAAGCAGTATTTT. This sequence encodes CASSPLASPLKQYF. The genes are TRBV7-7 and TRBJ2-3; TRBD2 might be the D (6 bases). The CDR3 sequence is 14 residues long. Germline CDR1 is SSHAT and CDR2 is FNYEAQ (reference sequence).